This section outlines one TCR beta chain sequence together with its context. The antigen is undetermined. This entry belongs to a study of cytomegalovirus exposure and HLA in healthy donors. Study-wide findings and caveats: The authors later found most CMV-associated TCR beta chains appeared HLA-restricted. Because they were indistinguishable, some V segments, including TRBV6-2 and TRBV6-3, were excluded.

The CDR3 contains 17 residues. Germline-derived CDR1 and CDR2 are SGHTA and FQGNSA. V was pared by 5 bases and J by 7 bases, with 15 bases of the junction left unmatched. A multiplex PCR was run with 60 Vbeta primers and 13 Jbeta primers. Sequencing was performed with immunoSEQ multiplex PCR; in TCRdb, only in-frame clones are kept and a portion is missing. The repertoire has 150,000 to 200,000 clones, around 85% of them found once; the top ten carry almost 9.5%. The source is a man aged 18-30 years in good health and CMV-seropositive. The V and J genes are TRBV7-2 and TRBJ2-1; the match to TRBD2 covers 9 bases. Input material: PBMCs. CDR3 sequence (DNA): TGTGCCAGCAGCCCACCCCGCCTCGCGGGGGGGTATAATGAGCAGTTCTTC. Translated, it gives CASSPPRLAGGYNEQFF. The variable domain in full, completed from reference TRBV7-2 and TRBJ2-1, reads GAGVSQSPSNKVTEKGKDVELRCDPISGHTALYWYRQSLGQGLEFLIYFQGNSAPDKSGLPSDRFSAERTGGSVSTLTIQRTQQEDSAVYLCASSPPRLAGGYNEQFFGPGTRLTVL.